What follows are 22 T cell receptor beta chains derived from one specimen sequenced in a study of CD4 T cells in relation to SARS-CoV-2 and coronaviruses. TCRdb keeps only in-frame clones here, not all; method: immunoSEQ multiplex PCR. There are approximately 50,000 clones in the sample; approximately 90% occur only once, and around 0.43% lies in the top ten. Sequencing input: naive CD4+ T cells from PBMCs. Described subset: naive CD4+ T cells isolated by negative enrichment. All receptors come from an adult with COVID-19.

CDR3 amino acids: CASSPGFRGGYGYTF. DNA of the CDR3: TGTGCCAGCAGTCCAGGGTTCCGGGGCGGCTATGGCTACACCTTC. This chain joins TRBV3-1 (or the pseudogene TRBV3-2) and TRBJ1-2; D is possibly TRBD1 (5 bases). Trimming removed 6 bases at V and 4 bases at J, with 18 bases between. CDR1 and CDR2 (germline): LGHDT, YNNKEL (reference sequence). CDR3 length equals 15 residues.

The rearrangement joins TRBV2 to TRBJ1-1, with a possible D match to TRBD1 (5 bases). CDR3 length equals 13 residues. Germline lookup yields CDR1 SNHLY and CDR2 FYNNEI. The V end was cut by 3 bases, the J end by 3 bases, with 8 bases between. This CDR3 is CASSEGRYTEAFF. The CDR3 DNA follows: TGTGCCAGCAGTGAGGGACGGTACACTGAAGCTTTCTTT.

The chain combines TRBV3-1 (or the pseudogene TRBV3-2) with TRBJ1-3, with TRBD1 as a possible D gene (5 bases). Trimming stripped 6 bases from V and 0 bases from J, with 18 bases between. Per the germline V gene, CDR1 is LGHDT and CDR2 is YNNKEL (reference sequence). The CDR3 loop spans 17 amino acids. The CDR3 protein is CASRETGTGLSGNTIYF. The CDR3 DNA follows: TGTGCCAGCAGAGAAACCGGGACGGGTCTCTCTGGAAACACCATATATTTT.

V gene TRBV27 combines with J gene TRBJ1-6; tentative D call: TRBD1 (6 bases). The CDR3 loop spans 15 amino acids. The germline V and J ends were trimmed by 3 bases and 7 bases, with 13 bases remaining between them. Germline V gives CDR1 MNHEY, CDR2 SMNVEV (reference sequence). CDR3 DNA: TGTGCCAGCAGTTTCTCCAGGGGCGGCAATTCACCCCTCCACTTT. Protein sequence: CASSFSRGGNSPLHF.

This chain joins TRBV11-1 and TRBJ2-3, with D possibly being TRBD2 (5 bases). Looked up from germline, CDR1 is SGHAT and CDR2 is FQDESV (reference sequence). This CDR3 is built from 14 residues. V was clipped by 1 base and J by 0 bases, with 5 bases between them. CDR3 protein: CASSLERSTDTQYF. CDR3 nucleotides: TGTGCCAGCAGCTTAGAGCGGAGCACAGATACGCAGTATTTT.

The rearrangement uses TRBV14 and TRBJ2-3; 11 bases map to TRBD2. The CDR3 consists of 17 residues. V shed 4 bases and J 4 bases; nucleotides not matched to a gene: 10. In germline, CDR1 is SGHDN, CDR2 FVKESK. Written as DNA, the CDR3 is TGTGCCAGCAGCCGCGGGACTAGCGGCGTTATCGCAGATACGCAGTATTTT. Protein product: CASSRGTSGVIADTQYF.

The V and J genes are TRBV7-9 and TRBJ2-1, with TRBD2 matching over 8 bases. The CDR3 length is 15 residues. The V segment lost 2 bases and the J segment 5 bases; nucleotides outside the gene matches: 5. Germline-derived CDR1 and CDR2 are SEHNR and FQNEAQ (reference sequence). The CDR3 reads CASSLKLADHNEQFF. The CDR3 nucleotides read TGTGCCAGCAGCTTAAAACTAGCGGATCACAATGAGCAGTTCTTC.

The J gene is TRBJ2-2, the V gene TRBV7-2, with D uncertain. CDR3 length: 15 residues. Germline V lookup: CDR1 SGHTA, CDR2 FQGNSA. V lost 5 bases, J lost 3 bases, and 13 bases lay in between. The CDR3 DNA reads as TGTGCCAGCAGCCCGACGGGTCTCCACACCGGGGAGCTGTTTTTT. Translating gives CASSPTGLHTGELFF. The entire variable domain, with the rest obtained from reference TRBV7-2 and TRBJ2-2, is as follows: GAGVSQSPSNKVTEKGKDVELRCDPISGHTALYWYRQSLGQGLEFLIYFQGNSAPDKSGLPSDRFSAERTGGSVSTLTIQRTQQEDSAVYLCASSPTGLHTGELFFGEGSRLTVL.

The V call is TRBV5-4, the J call TRBJ2-7; 8 bases map to TRBD2. V gave up 0 bases and J gave up 4 bases; unmatched junction bases: 9. The germline V gene has CDR1 SGHNT and CDR2 YYREEE (reference sequence). There are 16 residues in the CDR3. As DNA, the CDR3 is TGTGCCAGCAGCTTGGCCGGTGCGGGGGGCCTTTACGAGCAGTACTTC. Translation gives CASSLAGAGGLYEQYF. Combining the CDR3 with reference TRBV5-4 and TRBJ2-7 gives the whole variable domain ETGVTQSPTHLIKTRGQQVTLRCSSQSGHNTVSWYQQALGQGPQFIFQYYREEENGRGNFPPRFSGLQFPNYSSELNVNALELDDSALYLCASSLAGAGGLYEQYFGPGTRLTVT.

The chain carries TRBV9 and TRBJ2-2; D uncertain. This CDR3 spans 16 amino acids. V lost 0 bases to trimming and J lost 3 bases, with 12 bases between them. The germline V gene encodes CDR1 SGDLS and CDR2 YYNGEE. The CDR3 protein is CASSVGQGSHTGELFF. In DNA form, the CDR3 reads TGTGCCAGCAGCGTAGGTCAAGGTAGTCACACCGGGGAGCTGTTTTTT. Filled out from reference TRBV9 and TRBJ2-2, the complete variable domain reads DSGVTQTPKHLITATGQRVTLRCSPRSGDLSVYWYQQSLDQGLQFLIQYYNGEERAKGNILERFSAQQFPDLHSELNLSSLELGDSALYFCASSVGQGSHTGELFFGEGSRLTVL.

The chain joins TRBV18 to TRBJ2-7; D remains ambiguous. CDR3 size: 16 residues. V dropped 4 bases and J dropped 2 bases, with 18 bases sitting between them. CDR1 and CDR2 (germline): KGHSH, LQKENI. CDR3 in amino acids: CASSRFQNTVPYEQYF. The DNA for the CDR3 is TGTGCCAGCTCACGGTTCCAGAATACAGTACCCTACGAGCAGTACTTC.

V usage is TRBV5-1 and J usage is TRBJ1-4, with 7 bases identical to TRBD1. The CDR3 is 14 amino acids. Losses at the gene ends were 0 bases for V and 5 bases for J; bases not matched to a gene: 1. Germline CDR1 and CDR2: SGHRS and YFSETQ. CDR3 bases: TGCGCCAGCAGCTTGGGGGACAGCAATGAAAAACTGTTTTTT. It yields the protein CASSLGDSNEKLFF.

The chain employs TRBV7-9 and TRBJ1-1; 7 nucleotides match TRBD1. Germline V gives CDR1 SEHNR, CDR2 FQNEAQ (reference sequence). V dropped 6 bases and J dropped 6; count of bases not matched to a gene: 13. This CDR3 region has 15 residues. The chain's CDR3 is CASSLVTGAISEAFF. The CDR3 DNA reads TGTGCCAGCAGTCTGGTAACAGGGGCAATCTCTGAAGCTTTCTTT.

V is TRBV2 and J is TRBJ1-5; 7 bases line up with TRBD1. CDR1 and CDR2 from the germline V gene are SNHLY and FYNNEI. The CDR3 runs to 14 residues. The junction had 9 bases not matched to a gene; V was cut back by 5 bases and J by 8 bases. The CDR3 nucleotides are TGTGCCAGCAGTACGACAGGGAAAATCGAGCCCCAGCATTTT. Translated: CASSTTGKIEPQHF.

The chain joins TRBV24-1 to TRBJ2-1; 16 bases match TRBD2. CDR1 KGHDR and CDR2 SFDVKD come from the germline V gene. CDR3 length equals 16 residues. The V gene end was trimmed by 4 bases and the J gene end by 8 bases; junction bases not matched to a gene: 4. The CDR3 DNA reads as TGTGCCACCAGTGACCCGGGACTAGCGGGAGGGTATGAGCAGTTCTTC. Its translation is CATSDPGLAGGYEQFF.

The DNA of the CDR3 is TGTGCCAGCAGCCGAGGACTAGCGGGGGGGGTGTCCTACGAGCAGTACTTC. This sequence encodes CASSRGLAGGVSYEQYF. This chain links TRBV14 with TRBJ2-7, with 15 bases fitting TRBD2. Germline V gene sequence: CDR1 SGHDN, CDR2 FVKESK. This CDR3 has 17 residues. Trimming at V came to 4 bases and at J to 1 base, leaving 5 bases not matched to a gene.

The rearrangement joins TRBV6-2 or TRBV6-3 to TRBJ2-3; D might be TRBD2 (5 bases). V lost 0 bases and J 3 bases, leaving 28 bases between the germline ends. This CDR3 is 21 amino acids long. The germline CDR1 and CDR2 sequences are MNHEY and SVGEGT. The CDR3 loop reads CASSYSSIRLEWEMGTDTQYF. Written as DNA, the CDR3 is TGTGCCAGCAGTTACTCGTCAATACGCTTAGAGTGGGAGATGGGGACAGATACGCAGTATTTT.

This rearrangement joins TRBV5-1 to TRBJ2-5, with 9 bases aligning to TRBD1. Trimming took 4 bases from V and 7 from J; bases not matched to a gene: 11. The CDR3 is 15 residues long. Looked up from germline, CDR1 is SGHRS and CDR2 is YFSETQ. The CDR3 DNA sequence: TGCGCCAGCAGCCGGGACAGGGCGCTAGATGGGACCCAGTACTTC. Translated: CASSRDRALDGTQYF. Complete variable domain (other parts from reference TRBV5-1 and TRBJ2-5): KAGVTQTPRYLIKTRGQQVTLSCSPISGHRSVSWYQQTPGQGLQFLFEYFSETQRNKGNFPGRFSGRQFSNSRSEMNVSTLELGDSALYLCASSRDRALDGTQYFGPGTRLLVL.

CDR3 region: CASSPGGLVNEQFF. Written as DNA, the CDR3 is TGTGCCAGCAGCCCGGGGGGACTAGTCAATGAGCAGTTCTTC. This chain connects TRBV11-3 to TRBJ2-1, with 8 bases matching TRBD2. This CDR3 spans 14 amino acids. CDR1 and CDR2 from the germline V gene are SGHNT and YENEEA. V was clipped by 5 bases and J by 6 bases; unmatched bases: 6.

The rearrangement links TRBV6-1 to TRBJ2-1; D gene ambiguous. The germline CDR1 and CDR2 sequences are MNHNS and SASEGT. The CDR3 sequence is 13 residues long. Between the trimmed V and J ends, which lost 2 bases and 9 bases, there was a span of 11 bases. This chain's CDR3 is CASSEQLVVEQFF. The CDR3 DNA sequence: TGTGCCAGCAGTGAACAACTGGTGGTTGAGCAGTTCTTC.

This clone was picked up one time. This chain joins TRBV19 and TRBJ1-2; D gene uncertain. With 3 bases removed from V and 4 bases from J, the gap between germline ends came to 15 bases. The CDR3 runs to 15 residues. CDR1 is LNHDA and CDR2 is SQIVND in the germline V gene (reference sequence). Written as DNA, the CDR3 is TGTGCCAGTAGTATCGCGACCGCGTTGCCCTATGGCTACACCTTC. As protein: CASSIATALPYGYTF.

This clone was counted only a few times. The V and J genes are TRBV2 and TRBJ2-7; the D is unclear. V was pared by 6 bases and J by 2 bases, with 5 bases between. The CDR3 runs to 11 residues. Germline-derived CDR1 and CDR2 are SNHLY and FYNNEI. The CDR3 is CASRMTYEQYF. The CDR3 DNA follows: TGTGCCAGCAGGATGACCTACGAGCAGTACTTC.